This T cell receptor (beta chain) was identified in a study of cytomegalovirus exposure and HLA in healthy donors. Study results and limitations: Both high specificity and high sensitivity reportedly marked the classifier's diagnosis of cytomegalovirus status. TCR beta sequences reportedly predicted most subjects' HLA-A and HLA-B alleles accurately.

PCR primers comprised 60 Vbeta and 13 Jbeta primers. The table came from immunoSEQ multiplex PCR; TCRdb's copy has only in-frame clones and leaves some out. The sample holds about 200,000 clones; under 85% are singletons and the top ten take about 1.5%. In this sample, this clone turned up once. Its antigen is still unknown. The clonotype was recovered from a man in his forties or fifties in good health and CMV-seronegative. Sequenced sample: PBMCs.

The CDR3 protein is CASTRGVPYGYTF. In DNA, the CDR3 is TGTGCCAGCACCCGCGGGGTCCCCTATGGCTACACCTTC. J is TRBJ1-2 and V is TRBV28, with D unclear. V was pared by 7 bases and J by 4 bases, with 13 bases between. Germline V gene data show CDR1 as MDHEN and CDR2 as SYDVKM. The CDR3 spans 13 residues.